The present T cell receptor beta chain was sequenced within a study of blood T cells in healthy people across ages. This CDR3 contains 15 residues. CDR1 and CDR2 (germline): LNHNV, YYDKDF (reference sequence). V gave up 2 bases and J gave up 5 bases, with 15 bases separating them. Through a sample-barcoded 5' primer and a J-beta primer mix, a second PCR was run for roughly 6 to 11 cycles. MiXCR, applied by TCRdb to the 5' RACE reads, yields one record per CDR3 protein. The table records hundreds of thousands of distinct CDR3 sequences, nearly 60% of them present only once. This clonotype was seen more than once but under ten times. Its antigen is still unknown. The study's findings and limits: Samples with more naive T cells showed higher observed beta diversity.

The sample consisted of blood. This chain connects TRBV15 to TRBJ2-5; either TRBD1 or TRBD2 may fit D (5 bases each). The TCR was taken from a young man in good health. CDR3 bases: TGTGCCACCAGCAGATCTAGGTTAGGGACGGAGACCCAGTACTTC. This translates into CATSRSRLGTETQYF.